This T cell receptor beta chain was sequenced in a study of molecular identifiers for immune sequencing clone quantification (dated by TCRdb to about 2018). A note on the overall study: For a replicate experiment, RNA from around 20,000 or 100,000 naive CD8 T cells was divided into five aliquots, of which four were sequenced. This methods study benchmarked molecular-identifier clustering-based TCR repertoire sequencing (MIDCIRS) and TCR RNA copy counting, using CD8 T cells to do so.

Libraries of naive CD8 T cells were generated from roughly 20,000 to 1,000,000 sorted cells, with 10%, 30% or 50% of the purified RNA used. Naive CD8 T cells were FACS-sorted as CD8+CD4-CCR7+CD45RA+ on a BD FACSAria II into RLT Plus buffer. Around 10 TCR copies' worth of Jurkat RNA were spiked into about 20,000-1,100,000 naive CD8 T cell samples to test detection sensitivity. CD8 T cells were enriched using RosetteSep CD8+ T Cell Enrichment Cocktail and Ficoll-Paque, and the enriched cells then underwent ACK red cell lysis. The germline V gene (reference sequence) specifies SEHNR as CDR1 and FQNEAQ as CDR2. Trimming at the junction amounts to 8 bases on V and 3 bases on J, and the germline ends lie 19 bases apart. Including both end residues, the CDR3 is 15 amino acids long. Just CDR3 DNA is preserved here, 45 bases in frame from base 1. About this clonotype: Its cognate antigen has yet to be identified. No conserved phenylalanine or tryptophan is present at the end of the CDR3, so a read error is the likely explanation.

The library came from PCR. Instrument on record: Illumina HiSeq 4000. Bulk TCR libraries were generated as previously described, with the TCR primers listed in Table S5 used. Purification of total RNA was performed with the Qiagen AllPrep DNA/RNA kit. Before any analysis, reads coming from multiple sequencing runs of the same library were combined into one pool. The original methods were these. Only reads with exact TCR constant sequence were kept, trimmed to 150 nt, and grouped by their 12-nt molecular barcodes. Reads within each barcode group were sub-clustered using a 15% Levenshtein threshold, and quality-weighted consensus sequences were constructed for each RNA molecule. Non-functional sequences were discarded, and so were lower-count sequences lying one edit away from another sequence. Barcode sub-clusters with fewer than 20% of the maximum read count were removed, based on fitting two negative binomial distributions. The public sequencing data were trimmed at Q25 with fastp and processed into clonotypes with MiXCR by TCRdb, which kept only in-frame beta chains. Every entry covers one CDR3 protein and lists the most common genes and DNA from its rows. The V and J calls shown here were made by TCRdb, not taken from the authors' results. The sample data list some 88,000 distinct CDR3 sequences, and around 20% of these were observed just once. The biggest ten clones account for around 1% of the sample.

Overall study results and their limits: The sizes of highly expanded clones could end up underestimated when identical TCR molecules share a barcode. Clones above 20 RNA copies held over 98% of molecules in CMV-specific effector cells but under 1% in naive cells. Modeling gave about three recovered TCR RNA copies per cell versus about ten by digital PCR, implying around 31% capture efficiency. The naive libraries included spiked-in Jurkat TCR RNA (approximately ten copies' worth), and this RNA is not part of the donor repertoire. Even against a background of about a million naive CD8 T cells, spiked-in Jurkat TCR RNA amounting to a single cell's worth was reported to be detectable. When barcode sub-clustering was left out, chimeric consensus sequences inflated TCR diversity, with chimeras reaching as high as 47%.

The material sequenced was naive CD8+ T cells from blood, with Jurkat cell RNA spiked in. Taken with the paper, the label for cell subset or site translates to: FACS-sorted CD8+CD4-CCR7+CD45RA+ naive T cells. This sequence was found in a human donor in good health. Some libraries in this study had Jurkat cell RNA spiked in. The chain is made from TRBV7-9 and TRBJ1-1; perhaps TRBD1 is the D gene, with 6 bases matching. The sequenced DNA: TGTGCCAGCGGGGATTGGACAGTTGTTGACACTGAAGCTTTCCTT. The translation is CASGDWTVVDTEAFL.